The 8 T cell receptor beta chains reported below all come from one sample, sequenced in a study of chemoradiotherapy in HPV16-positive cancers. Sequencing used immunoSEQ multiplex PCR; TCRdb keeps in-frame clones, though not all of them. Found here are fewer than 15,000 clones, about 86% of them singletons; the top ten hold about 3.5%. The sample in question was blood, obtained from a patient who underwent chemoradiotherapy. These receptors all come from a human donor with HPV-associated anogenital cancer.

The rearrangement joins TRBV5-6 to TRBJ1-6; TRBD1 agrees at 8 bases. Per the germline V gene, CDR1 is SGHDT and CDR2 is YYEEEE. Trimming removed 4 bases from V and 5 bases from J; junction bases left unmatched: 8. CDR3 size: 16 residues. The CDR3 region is CASSPDRGGNNSPLHF. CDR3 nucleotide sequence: TGTGCCAGCAGCCCTGACAGGGGCGGAAATAATTCACCCCTCCACTTT. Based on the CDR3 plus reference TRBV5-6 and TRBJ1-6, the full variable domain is DAGVTQSPTHLIKTRGQQVTLRCSPKSGHDTVSWYQQALGQGPQFIFQYYEEEERQRGNFPDRFSGHQFPNYSSELNVNALLLGDSALYLCASSPDRGGNNSPLHFGNGTRLTVT.

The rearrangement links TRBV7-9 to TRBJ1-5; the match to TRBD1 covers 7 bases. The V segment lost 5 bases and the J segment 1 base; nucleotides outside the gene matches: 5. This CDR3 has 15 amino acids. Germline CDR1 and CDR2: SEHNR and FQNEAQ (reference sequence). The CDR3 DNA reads TGTGCCAGCAGCCCGACAGGGATCAGCAATCAGCCCCAGCATTTT. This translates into CASSPTGISNQPQHF.

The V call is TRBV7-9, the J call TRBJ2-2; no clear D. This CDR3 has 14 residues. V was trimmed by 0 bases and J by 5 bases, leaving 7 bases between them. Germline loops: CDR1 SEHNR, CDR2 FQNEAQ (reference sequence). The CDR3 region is CASSLASGTGELFF. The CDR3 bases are TGTGCCAGCAGCTTAGCGTCCGGAACCGGGGAGCTGTTTTTT.

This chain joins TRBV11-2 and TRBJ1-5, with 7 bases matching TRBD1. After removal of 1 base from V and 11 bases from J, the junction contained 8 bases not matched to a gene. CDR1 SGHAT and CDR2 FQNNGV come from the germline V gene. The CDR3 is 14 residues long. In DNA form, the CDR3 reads TGTGCCAGCAGCTTAGGACAGGGTGTCTGGACCCAGCATTTT. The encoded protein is CASSLGQGVWTQHF.

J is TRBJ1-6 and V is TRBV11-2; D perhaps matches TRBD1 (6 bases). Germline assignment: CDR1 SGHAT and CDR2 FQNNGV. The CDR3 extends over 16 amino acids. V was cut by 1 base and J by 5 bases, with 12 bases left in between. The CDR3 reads CASSLAGDTNNSPLHF. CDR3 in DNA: TGTGCCAGCAGCTTAGCCGGGGACACCAATAATTCACCCCTCCACTTT.

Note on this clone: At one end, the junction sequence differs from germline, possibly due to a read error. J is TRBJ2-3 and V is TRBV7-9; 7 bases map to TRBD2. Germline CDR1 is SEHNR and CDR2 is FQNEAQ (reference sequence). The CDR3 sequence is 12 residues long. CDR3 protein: CASSLAVDTQYF. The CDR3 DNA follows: TGTGCCAGCAGCCTAGCGGTGGATACGCAGTATTTT.

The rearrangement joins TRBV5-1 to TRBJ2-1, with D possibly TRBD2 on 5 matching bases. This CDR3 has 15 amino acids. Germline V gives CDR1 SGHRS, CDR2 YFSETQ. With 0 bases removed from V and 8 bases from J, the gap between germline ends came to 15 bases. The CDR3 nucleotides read TGCGCCAGCAGCTTGGCCCCGGGGAATATGGATGAGCAGTTCTTC. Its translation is CASSLAPGNMDEQFF.

The CDR3 DNA reads as TGTGCCAGCAGCAAAAAACAGGGTGGTCGAGGGGGGGGCACAGATACGCAGTATTTT. Its translation: CASSKKQGGRGGGTDTQYF. The rearrangement links TRBV21-1 to TRBJ2-3; the table gives TRBD2 as D, unverified against the DNA. TRBV21-1 counts as a pseudogene. The CDR3 covers 19 residues.